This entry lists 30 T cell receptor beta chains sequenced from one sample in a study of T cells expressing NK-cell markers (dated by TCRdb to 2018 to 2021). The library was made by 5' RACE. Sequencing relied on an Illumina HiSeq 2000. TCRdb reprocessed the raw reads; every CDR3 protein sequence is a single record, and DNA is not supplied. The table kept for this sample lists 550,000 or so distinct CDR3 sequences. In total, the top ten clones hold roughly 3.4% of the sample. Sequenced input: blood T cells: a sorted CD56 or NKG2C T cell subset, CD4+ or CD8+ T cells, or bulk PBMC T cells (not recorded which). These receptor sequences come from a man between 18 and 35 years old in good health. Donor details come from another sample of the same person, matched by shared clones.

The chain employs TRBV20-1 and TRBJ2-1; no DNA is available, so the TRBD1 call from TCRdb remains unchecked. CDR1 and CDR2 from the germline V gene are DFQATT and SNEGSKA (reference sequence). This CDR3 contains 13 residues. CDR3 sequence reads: CSARGTPLNEQFF.

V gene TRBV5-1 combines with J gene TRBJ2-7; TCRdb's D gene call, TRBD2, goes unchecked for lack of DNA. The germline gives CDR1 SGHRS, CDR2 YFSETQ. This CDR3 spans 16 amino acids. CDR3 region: CASSLGLAGGPREQYF.

CDR3 sequence reads: CASSPHPRLAAYEQYF. The J gene is TRBJ2-7, the V gene TRBV7-9; checking the TCRdb D call of TRBD2 is not possible without DNA. This CDR3 has 16 amino acids. Germline CDR1 reads SEHNR; CDR2 reads FQNEAQ (reference sequence).

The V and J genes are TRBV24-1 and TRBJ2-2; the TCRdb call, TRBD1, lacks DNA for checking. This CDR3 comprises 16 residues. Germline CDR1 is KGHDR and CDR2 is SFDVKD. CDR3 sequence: CATREAGQGYTGELFF.

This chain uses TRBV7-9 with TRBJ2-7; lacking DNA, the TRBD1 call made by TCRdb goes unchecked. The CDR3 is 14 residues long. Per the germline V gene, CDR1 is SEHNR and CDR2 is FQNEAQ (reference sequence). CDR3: CASSPEGTGASRYF. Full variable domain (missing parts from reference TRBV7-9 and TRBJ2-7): DTGVSQNPRHKITKRGQNVTFRCDPISEHNRLYWYRQTLGQGPEFLTYFQNEAQLEKSRLLSDRFSAERPKGSFSTLEIQRTEQGDSAMYLCASSPEGTGASRYFGPGTRLTVT.

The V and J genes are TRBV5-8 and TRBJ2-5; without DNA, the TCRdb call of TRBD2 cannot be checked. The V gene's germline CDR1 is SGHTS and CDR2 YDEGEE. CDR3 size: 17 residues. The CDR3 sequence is CASSPGTSGRAEETQYF.

CDR3 sequence: CASSQDSNEQYF. The J gene is TRBJ2-7, the V gene TRBV27; TCRdb's assignment of TRBD1 cannot be checked, as there is no DNA. Germline-derived CDR1 and CDR2 are MNHEY and SMNVEV (reference sequence). The CDR3 is made up of 12 amino acids.

CDR3 sequence: CASSFHYEQYF. V and J are TRBV25-1 and TRBJ2-7. Germline V gene lookup returns CDR1 MGHDK and CDR2 SYGVNS. The CDR3 extends over 11 amino acids.

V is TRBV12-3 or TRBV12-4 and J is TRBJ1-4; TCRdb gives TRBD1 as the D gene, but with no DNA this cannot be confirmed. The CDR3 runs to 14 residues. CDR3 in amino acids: CASRNRDGGEKLFF.

CDR3 loop: CASSLTWTGGPNTGELFF. The chain has TRBV5-1 and TRBJ2-2; TCRdb's assignment of TRBD1 cannot be checked, as there is no DNA. The CDR3 spans 18 residues. Germline V gene lookup returns CDR1 SGHRS and CDR2 YFSETQ. Full variable domain (missing parts from reference TRBV5-1 and TRBJ2-2): KAGVTQTPRYLIKTRGQQVTLSCSPISGHRSVSWYQQTPGQGLQFLFEYFSETQRNKGNFPGRFSGRQFSNSRSEMNVSTLELGDSALYLCASSLTWTGGPNTGELFFGEGSRLTVL.

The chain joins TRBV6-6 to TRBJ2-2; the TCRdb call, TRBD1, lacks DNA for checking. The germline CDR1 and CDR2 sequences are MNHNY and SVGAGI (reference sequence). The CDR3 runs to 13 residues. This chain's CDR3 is CASTQGNTGELFF.

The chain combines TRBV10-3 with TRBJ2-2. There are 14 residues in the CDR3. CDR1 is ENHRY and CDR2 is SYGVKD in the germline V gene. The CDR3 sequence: CAISAVEDTGELFF.

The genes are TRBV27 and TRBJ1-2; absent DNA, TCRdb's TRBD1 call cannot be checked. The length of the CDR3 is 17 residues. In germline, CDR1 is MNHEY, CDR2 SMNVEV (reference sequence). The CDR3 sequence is CASTLNFPSTENYGYTF.

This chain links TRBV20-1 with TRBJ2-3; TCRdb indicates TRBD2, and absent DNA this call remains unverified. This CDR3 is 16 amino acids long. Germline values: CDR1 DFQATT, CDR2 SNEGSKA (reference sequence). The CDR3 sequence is CSASPWAGGGTDTQYF.

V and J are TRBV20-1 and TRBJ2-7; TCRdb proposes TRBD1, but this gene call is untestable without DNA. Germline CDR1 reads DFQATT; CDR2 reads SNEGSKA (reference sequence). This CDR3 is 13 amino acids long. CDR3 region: CRAGQVTSYEQYF.

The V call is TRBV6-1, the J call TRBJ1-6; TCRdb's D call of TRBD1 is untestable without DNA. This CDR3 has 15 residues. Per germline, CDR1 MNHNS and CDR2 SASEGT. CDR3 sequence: CASSESVSPAQALHF.

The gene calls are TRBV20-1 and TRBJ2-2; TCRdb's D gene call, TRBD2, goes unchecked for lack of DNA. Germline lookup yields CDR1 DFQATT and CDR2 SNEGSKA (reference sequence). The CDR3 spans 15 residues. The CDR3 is CSAIGEASNTGELFF.

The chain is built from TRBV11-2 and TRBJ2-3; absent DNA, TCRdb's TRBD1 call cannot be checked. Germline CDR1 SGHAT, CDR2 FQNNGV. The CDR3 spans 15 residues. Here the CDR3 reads CASSADRGREDTQYF.

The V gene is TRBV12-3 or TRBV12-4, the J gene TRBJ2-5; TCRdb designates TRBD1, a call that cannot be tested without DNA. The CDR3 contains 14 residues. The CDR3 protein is CASSSLDRRETQYF.

The CDR3 is CASSVDIAGAIYNEQFF. The rearrangement uses TRBV9 and TRBJ2-1; absent DNA, TCRdb's TRBD2 call cannot be checked. The germline gives CDR1 SGDLS, CDR2 YYNGEE. CDR3 size: 17 residues.

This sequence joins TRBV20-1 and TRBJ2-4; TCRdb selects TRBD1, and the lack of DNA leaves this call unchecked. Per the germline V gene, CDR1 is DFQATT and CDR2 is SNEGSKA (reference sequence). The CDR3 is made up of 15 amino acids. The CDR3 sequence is CSARGRDRGRNIQYF.

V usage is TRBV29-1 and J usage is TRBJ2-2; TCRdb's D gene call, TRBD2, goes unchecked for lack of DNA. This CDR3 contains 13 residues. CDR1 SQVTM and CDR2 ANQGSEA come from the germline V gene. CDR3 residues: CSGVRVDTGELFF.

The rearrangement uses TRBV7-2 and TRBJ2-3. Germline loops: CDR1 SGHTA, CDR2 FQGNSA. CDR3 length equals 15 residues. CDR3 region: CASSLGVGITDTQYF.

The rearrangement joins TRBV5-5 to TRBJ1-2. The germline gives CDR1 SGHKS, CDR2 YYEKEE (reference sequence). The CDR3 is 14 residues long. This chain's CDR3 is CASSLTGGHYGYTF.

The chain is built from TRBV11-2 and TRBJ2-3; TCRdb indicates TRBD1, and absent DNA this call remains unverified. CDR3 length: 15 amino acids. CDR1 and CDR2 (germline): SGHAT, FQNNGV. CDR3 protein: CASSRASRGPDTQYF. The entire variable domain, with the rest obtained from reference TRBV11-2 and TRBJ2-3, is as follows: EAGVAQSPRYKIIEKRQSVAFWCNPISGHATLYWYQQILGQGPKLLIQFQNNGVVDDSQLPKDRFSAERLKGVDSTLKIQPAKLEDSAVYLCASSRASRGPDTQYFGPGTRLTVL.

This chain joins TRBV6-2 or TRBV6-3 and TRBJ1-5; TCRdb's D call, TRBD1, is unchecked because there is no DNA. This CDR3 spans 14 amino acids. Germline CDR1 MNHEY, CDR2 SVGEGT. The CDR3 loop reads CASTPGGSYKPQHF.

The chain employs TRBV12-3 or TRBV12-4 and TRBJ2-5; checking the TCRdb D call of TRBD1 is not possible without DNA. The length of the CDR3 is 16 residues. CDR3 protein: CASSLAGPPNSETQYF.

CDR3: CSARNSEQGGTEAFF. This chain uses TRBV20-1 with TRBJ1-1. This CDR3 comprises 15 residues. The V gene's germline CDR1 is DFQATT and CDR2 SNEGSKA (reference sequence).

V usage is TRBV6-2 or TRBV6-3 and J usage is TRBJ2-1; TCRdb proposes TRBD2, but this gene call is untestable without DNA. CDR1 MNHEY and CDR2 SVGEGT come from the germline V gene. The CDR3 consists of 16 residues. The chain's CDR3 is CASSYSARESYNEQFF.

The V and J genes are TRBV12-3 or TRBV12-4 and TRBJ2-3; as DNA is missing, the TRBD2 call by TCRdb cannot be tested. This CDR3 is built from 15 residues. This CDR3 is CASSYRPGGVDTQYF.